Below are 20 T cell receptor beta chains sequenced from a single sample in a study of blood T cell repertoires in COVID-19. Sequencing used immunoSEQ multiplex PCR; TCRdb keeps in-frame clones, though not all of them. This sample has around 220,000 clones, with less than 85% found just once. Sample: peripheral blood. These receptors were obtained from a woman older than 75 with active or convalescent COVID-19.

This clone was found a few times. This chain uses TRBV9 with TRBJ2-7; the match to TRBD2 covers 15 bases. This CDR3 has 16 amino acids. Germline V lookup: CDR1 SGDLS, CDR2 YYNGEE. V gave up 0 bases and J gave up 6 bases; unmatched junction bases: 4. The CDR3 region is CASSVAGTSGRSEQYF. CDR3 coding DNA: TGTGCCAGCAGCGTAGCTGGGACTAGCGGGAGGTCCGAGCAGTACTTC. The full variable domain, completed using reference TRBV9 and TRBJ2-7, is DSGVTQTPKHLITATGQRVTLRCSPRSGDLSVYWYQQSLDQGLQFLIQYYNGEERAKGNILERFSAQQFPDLHSELNLSSLELGDSALYFCASSVAGTSGRSEQYFGPGTRLTVT.

The V and J genes are TRBV5-4 and TRBJ2-1; 7 nucleotides line up with TRBD2. CDR3 length: 16 amino acids. Germline CDR1 SGHNT, CDR2 YYREEE (reference sequence). The J segment lost 4 bases and the V segment lost 0 bases, leaving 7 bases of the junction unmatched. The CDR3 loop reads CASSLAGPSGYNEQFF. CDR3 sequence (DNA): TGTGCCAGCAGCTTGGCCGGGCCTAGCGGATACAATGAGCAGTTCTTC. Full variable domain (remainder filled in from reference TRBV5-4 and TRBJ2-1): ETGVTQSPTHLIKTRGQQVTLRCSSQSGHNTVSWYQQALGQGPQFIFQYYREEENGRGNFPPRFSGLQFPNYSSELNVNALELDDSALYLCASSLAGPSGYNEQFFGPGTRLTVL.

The genes are TRBV5-4 and TRBJ1-3, with D unresolved. V lost 2 bases and J 0 bases, leaving 12 bases between the germline ends. The germline gives CDR1 SGHNT, CDR2 YYREEE (reference sequence). CDR3 length: 16 residues. CDR3 sequence: CASSFEEARSGNTIYF. The CDR3 region has the DNA TGTGCCAGCAGCTTCGAAGAGGCCCGCTCTGGAAACACCATATATTTT.

This clone was counted only a few times. The chain employs TRBV5-1 and TRBJ2-7; the D gene is possibly TRBD1 (6 bases). There are 14 residues in the CDR3. V gave up 3 bases and J gave up 0 bases, with 10 bases separating them. The germline V gene encodes CDR1 SGHRS and CDR2 YFSETQ. In DNA form, the CDR3 reads TGCGCCAGCAGCTGGACAGATTTCTCCTACGAGCAGTACTTC. Translation: CASSWTDFSYEQYF.

The rearrangement links TRBV18 to TRBJ2-5; possibly TRBD2 for D (6 bases). CDR3 length: 14 amino acids. V lost 3 bases, J lost 2 bases, and 10 bases lay in between. Per germline, CDR1 KGHSH and CDR2 LQKENI. The CDR3, as DNA: TGTGCCAGCTCACCGACTAGTGCTCAAGAGACCCAGTACTTC. Encoded protein: CASSPTSAQETQYF. Using reference TRBV18 and TRBJ2-5 for the parts outside the CDR3, the full variable domain is NAGVMQNPRHLVRRRGQEARLRCSPMKGHSHVYWYRQLPEEGLKFMVYLQKENIIDESGMPKERFSAEFPKEGPSILRIQQVVRGDSAAYFCASSPTSAQETQYFGPGTRLLVL.

This rearrangement joins TRBV6-5 to TRBJ2-7; TRBD1 might be the D (6 bases). The length of the CDR3 is 14 residues. The germline gives CDR1 MNHEY, CDR2 SVGAGI. The V end lost 8 bases, the J end lost 3 bases, and 17 bases lay between the germline ends. The CDR3 DNA follows: TGTGCCAGCCTGACCCGGGACACTCACTACGAGCAGTACTTC. Protein product: CASLTRDTHYEQYF.

This chain uses TRBV28 with TRBJ1-2, with 8 bases that match TRBD1. This CDR3 comprises 16 residues. Per the germline V gene, CDR1 is MDHEN and CDR2 is SYDVKM. V was pared by 3 bases and J by 6 bases, with 12 bases of the junction left unmatched. CDR3 residues: CASSFSVGQGENGYTF. The CDR3 DNA sequence: TGTGCCAGCAGTTTTTCAGTCGGACAGGGAGAAAATGGCTACACCTTC.

The rearrangement links TRBV28 to TRBJ1-1; TRBD1 agrees at 8 bases. The CDR3 totals 15 residues. The J segment lost 0 bases and the V segment lost 5 bases, leaving 5 bases of the junction unmatched. The germline V gene encodes CDR1 MDHEN and CDR2 SYDVKM. The CDR3 coding sequence is TGTGCCAGCAGTCCATCGGACAGGGTGAACACTGAAGCTTTCTTT. Protein: CASSPSDRVNTEAFF.

The V call is TRBV18, the J call TRBJ1-1; no clear D. The CDR3 extends over 15 amino acids. The ends were cut back, 4 bases at V and 3 bases at J, with 15 bases in the middle. Germline-derived CDR1 and CDR2 are KGHSH and LQKENI. In nucleotides, the CDR3 is TGTGCCAGCTCACTTCAGGAGGGTCGGTACACTGAAGCTTTCTTT. Protein product: CASSLQEGRYTEAFF.

This chain connects TRBV7-9 to TRBJ2-1, with 8 bases identical to TRBD2. Per germline, CDR1 SEHNR and CDR2 FQNEAQ (reference sequence). Trimming removed 6 bases from V and 9 bases from J; junction bases left unmatched: 7. The CDR3 has 13 amino acids. The CDR3 region has the DNA TGTGCCAGCAGTATCGGGGGGGCCCGTGAGCAGTTCTTC. It encodes CASSIGGAREQFF.

This clone was seen once. This chain connects TRBV15 to TRBJ2-6; D perhaps matches TRBD2 (6 bases). V was shortened by 1 base and J by 0 bases, with 7 bases between the two germline ends. The germline V gene has CDR1 LNHNV and CDR2 YYDKDF (reference sequence). The CDR3 is made up of 16 amino acids. Here the CDR3 reads CATSRGRGSGANVLTF. The CDR3 DNA reads as TGTGCCACCAGCAGAGGGCGGGGCTCTGGGGCCAACGTCCTGACTTTC.

DNA of the CDR3: TGTGCCAGCAGTTACAGGTTGACAGTAAACACCGGGGAGCTGTTTTTT. Its protein product is CASSYRLTVNTGELFF. The chain uses TRBV6-5 and TRBJ2-2; weak D call: TRBD1 (5 bases). The CDR3 length is 16 residues. V shed 2 bases and J shed 2 bases, with 12 bases lying between them. CDR1 is MNHEY, CDR2 SVGAGI, per germline.

The J gene is TRBJ2-1, the V gene TRBV18, with a weak D call TRBD1 (5 bases). V was shortened by 3 bases and J by 5 bases, with 8 bases between the two germline ends. The CDR3 loop spans 13 amino acids. Germline assignment: CDR1 KGHSH and CDR2 LQKENI. The chain's CDR3 is CASSPTEDNEQFF. In DNA form, the CDR3 reads TGTGCCAGCTCACCGACAGAGGACAATGAGCAGTTCTTC.

This rearrangement joins TRBV20-1 to TRBJ1-2; 7 positions agree with TRBD1. V was pared by 2 bases and J by 8 bases, with 2 bases of the junction left unmatched. CDR1 is DFQATT and CDR2 is SNEGSKA in the germline V gene (reference sequence). CDR3 length equals 11 residues. CDR3 sequence: CSARTGEGYTF. The CDR3 region has the DNA TGCAGTGCTAGAACAGGGGAAGGCTACACCTTC.

The chain recombines TRBV3-1 (or the pseudogene TRBV3-2) with TRBJ1-1; D ambiguous. V was cut by 2 bases and J by 1 base, with 8 bases left in between. CDR1 is LGHDT and CDR2 is YNNKEL in the germline V gene (reference sequence). CDR3 length: 14 amino acids. CDR3 coding DNA: TGTGCCAGCAGCCAACTTACAGCGAACACTGAAGCTTTCTTT. As protein: CASSQLTANTEAFF.

The chain recombines TRBV27 with TRBJ2-7; D is undetermined. The germline V gene has CDR1 MNHEY and CDR2 SMNVEV (reference sequence). V was clipped by 3 bases and J by 7 bases, with 16 bases between them. CDR3 length: 14 residues. CDR3 residues: CASSFSERAFEQYF. The CDR3 bases are TGTGCCAGCAGTTTCTCCGAGCGCGCCTTTGAGCAGTACTTC.

The V call is TRBV28, the J call TRBJ1-2; 7 bases are a match to TRBD1. The CDR3 consists of 13 residues. J gave up 8 bases and V 6 bases, and 9 bases lay outside the gene matches. Per the germline V gene, CDR1 is MDHEN and CDR2 is SYDVKM. CDR3 bases: TGTGCCAGCAGACGACAGGGAGTGGACGGCTACACCTTC. This encodes CASRRQGVDGYTF.

This clone was counted only a few times. The chain joins TRBV28 to TRBJ2-1, with D possibly TRBD1 on 5 matching bases. This CDR3 comprises 13 residues. Germline V CDR1 and CDR2: MDHEN, SYDVKM. Trimming pared 6 bases from V and 7 bases from J, leaving 13 bases between. The CDR3 sequence is CASSPPAGNEQFF. CDR3 DNA sequence: TGTGCCAGCAGCCCCCCAGCAGGGAATGAGCAGTTCTTC.

V and J are TRBV3-1 (or the pseudogene TRBV3-2) and TRBJ1-2; possibly TRBD1 for D (6 bases). V was pared by 0 bases and J by 0 bases, with 11 bases between. CDR1 is LGHDT and CDR2 is YNNKEL in the germline V gene (reference sequence). This CDR3 comprises 16 residues. Here the CDR3 DNA reads TGTGCCAGCAGCCAAGACTTGACAGGATCTAACTATGGCTACACCTTC. This translates into CASSQDLTGSNYGYTF.

The genes are TRBV24-1 and TRBJ1-1; 10 bases are shared with TRBD1. Looked up from germline, CDR1 is KGHDR and CDR2 is SFDVKD. V dropped 4 bases and J dropped 4; count of bases not matched to a gene: 5. This CDR3 has 15 residues. The CDR3, as DNA: TGTGCCACCAGTGACCATAGGACAGGGGGCACTGAAGCTTTCTTT. Translated: CATSDHRTGGTEAFF.